The following is a T cell receptor (beta chain) sequence with its context. Its antigen target is currently unknown. Base qualities are not provided; no much larger clone lies one nucleotide away. These data originate in a study of cytomegalovirus exposure and HLA in healthy donors (TCRdb year 2017). About the full investigation: An earlier analysis of fewer than 750 of the donors reported 250 to 300 Gb of sequence data and about 120 million unique TCR beta sequences obtained from some 170 million T cells. An early release covering roughly 600 HLA-typed donors comprised approximately 290 gigabases of sequencing data and about 90 million unique TCR sequences. Of the approximately 400 genotyped donors, 70% to 90% were placed in the genetic ancestry cluster associated with self-reported Caucasian donors. The study was designed to test whether signatures of past pathogen exposure could be identified by cataloging public T cell receptors. Using immunosequencing, the study profiled T cell repertoires from about 650 subjects and related those repertoires to cytomegalovirus serostatus. Besides the first cohort of about 730 subjects, a separate validation cohort made up of roughly 130 different subjects was used. The study combined high-throughput TCR immunosequencing, statistical association of individual TCRs with disease status, and machine learning to predict cytomegalovirus infection status. To study patterns of TCR occurrence, a later analysis re-analyzed previously published TCR beta repertoires from several hundred donors and added high-resolution HLA genotyping. In the later analysis, no new phenotypic data were used to find candidate immune exposures; instead, reliance was placed on TCR beta sequences and their occurrence across donors. In an earlier analysis of a few hundred of the donors, high-throughput TCR beta sequencing was used to judge whether each TCR beta V gene segment behaved as functional or pseudogenic. Donor age, sex, ethnicity and CMV serostatus were collected together with the repertoire data. A later genetic analysis used genome-wide SNP genotypes for about 60% of the roughly 700 donors, treating that subset as a discovery cohort. Every discovery cohort repertoire had been produced on one sequencing platform. Class I and class II HLA loci were covered by the typing at four-digit resolution. The number of donors typed differed by locus, with roughly 629-640 for A, B, C, DRB1 and DQB1, 522 for DQA1, 600 to 610 for DPA1, and over 400 for DPB1. Several DR-DQ haplotypes were handled as single units for association and clustering because linkage in the cohort was strong. Across approximately 420 genotyped donors of the cohort, an average of approximately 200,000 unique TCR beta nucleotide sequences per donor were sequenced, and roughly 20% of those sequences were non-productive.

Broad study findings and their caveats: The classifier was reported to diagnose cytomegalovirus status with high specificity and sensitivity in both the original and validation cohorts. According to a later analysis, parvovirus B19, influenza, CMV and Epstein-Barr virus appeared linked to several top co-occurrence clusters. Most TCR sequences were observed very rarely across donors, whereas some public TCRs were present in many individuals. The cohort was sequenced for TCR beta chains only, and without alpha or paired-chain data the features that could be detected were limited. Three of the identified cytomegalovirus-associated TCR beta chains were confirmed in vitro to be specific for cytomegalovirus antigens. The 87-base-pair reads could not distinguish some IMGT-functional V segments, including TRBV6-2 and TRBV6-3, so those segments were excluded. An association between a missense DCLRE1C variant and V-gene and J-gene trimming of TCR beta chains was found in a later genetic analysis and replicated in an independent cohort. The earlier analysis of almost 600 of the donors excluded some 16 rarely observed V segments, including chromosome 9 orphons, because counts were too low. Because some donors lacked HLA typing at each locus, the association tests relied only on the typed subset. A further reported finding was that TCR beta sequences accurately predicted the HLA-A and HLA-B alleles for most subjects in the first cohort. The study listed approximately 150 TCR beta chains as associated with cytomegalovirus. At a false discovery rate of 0.05, a later analysis linked 15,000 to 20,000 TCR beta sequences to specific HLA alleles. In a later genetic analysis, fewer N-insertions in productive TCRs were reported among donors in an Asian-associated ancestry cluster than the roughly 700-donor mean. When HLA alleles, especially DR and DQ, strongly co-occurred, attributing TCR associations to individual alleles was difficult. Presence/absence analyses assumed roughly uniform sequencing depth across donors, an assumption that may not hold. Correlated functional status among segregating V segments might be attributable to linkage disequilibrium, but an unknown experimental factor could not be ruled out. For the cohort, immune exposure information was limited to CMV serostatus. In a later analysis, most CMV-associated TCR beta chains were found to appear HLA-restricted, with HLA associations seemingly driven largely by CMV exposure. It was suggested by the authors that the approach could potentially be generalized to other disease states and immunological phenotypes. A later analysis found that TCR association rates varied across HLA loci, with DRB1 alleles showing the most associated TCRs and HLA-C alleles the fewest. A cluster of highly shared sequence variants was judged likely to represent a technical artifact of the sequencing pipeline. Broadly in line with IMGT annotations, most TCR beta V segments showed up in productive rearrangements about 87% or about 30% of the time in an earlier analysis of some 590 of the donors. Compared with equally common non-associated chains, HLA-associated TCR beta chains in a later analysis were more clonally expanded and had lower generation probabilities.

Library creation used the immunoSEQ multiplex PCR assay. The multiplex PCR relied on a mix of 60 forward primers for TCR Vbeta segments and 13 reverse primers for TCR Jbeta segments. Amplification of the CDR3 region of rearranged TCR beta genes was performed with a multiplex PCR assay on genomic DNA. Amplified TCR beta libraries were sequenced as 87-base-pair reads on the Illumina HiSeq System. The original methods were these. In a later analysis, 80 million or so unique TCR beta chains were counted across the approximately 640 repertoires, and around 11 million of these chains were shared by at least two donors. Raw reads were error-corrected and collapsed into unique sequences with a nearest-neighbor algorithm that merged closely related sequences to remove PCR and sequencing errors. CDR3 sequences were aligned to IMGT reference sequences to assign V, D and J gene segments. For a sequence to be retained, a match of at least six nucleotides was required to both a V gene segment and a J gene segment. A rearrangement counted as productive if the CDR3 had no stop codons and remained in frame with V and J, and every other rearrangement counted as non-productive. Following IMGT convention, CDR3 was defined as the stretch from the second conserved V-encoded cysteine to the conserved J-encoded phenylalanine. In an earlier analysis of roughly 610 of the donors, sequences lacking an unambiguous match to a single V gene segment were excluded. In an earlier analysis of 450 to 700 of the donors, V segments were called functional above 56.7% productive rearrangements and were called segregating when the between-donor standard deviation exceeded 5%. To diagnose cytomegalovirus status from the catalog of TCR beta chain sequences, a statistical classification framework was built. A later analysis assigned V and J genes by comparing TCR nucleotide sequences with IMGT/GENE-DB human TR gene sequences. Using the TCRdist pipeline, a later analysis assigned CDR3 sequences along with most-parsimonious VDJ recombination scenarios. In a later analysis, each TCR beta chain was defined by its CDR3 amino acid sequence together with its V-gene family, and reads without a unique V-gene family were excluded. To address suspected cross-contamination and a sequencing artifact, a later analysis removed 550 to 750 highly shared, low-generation-probability nucleotide sequences. In a later analysis, a clonal expansion index was calculated for each public chain from normalized within-repertoire ranks of inferred template counts. A later analysis computed generation probabilities with a VDJ recombination model fitted to out-of-frame rearrangements, and checked the results against IGoR. In a later analysis, hypergeometric tests were used to score TCR-TCR, TCR-HLA and TCR-CMV co-occurrence, with a repertoire-size bias correction applied to TCR pairs. False discovery rates were estimated in a later analysis by permuting HLA or CMV assignments 20 times. In a later analysis, co-occurring TCRs were grouped using DBSCAN, and TCRdist sequence similarity was added for clustering within HLA-allele-positive subsets. For co-occurrence clustering, repertoires with fewer than 30,000 or more than 120,000 public chains were excluded, along with a handful of repertoires with anomalous nucleotide sharing. Imported from immuneACCESS, the table was reduced by TCRdb to in-frame sequences with V and J called. These copies leave out some clones; in studies compared against another copy, an unresolved V gene accounts for under half, and the cause of the remainder is not known. The V and J calls and clone size are taken from that table; D and trimming were inferred from the DNA. The sample has roughly 100,000 clones on record, around 85% of them singletons. The ten largest account for about 3.8% of the sample.

Cut back by 6 bases and 7 bases, the V and J ends lie 13 bases apart. From a lookup of the germline V gene, CDR1 and CDR2 are LGHNT and FRNRAP. From the cysteine through the phenylalanine, the CDR3 covers 12 amino acids. CDR3 DNA is the only sequence kept; it has 36 bases, read in frame from the first base. The cohort was made up of 500 to 850 healthy bone marrow donors. At the time of sampling, all cohort members were nominally healthy, though unrecorded immune exposures were likely present. The donor tested CMV seronegative, placing the donor among the roughly 340 seronegative members of the cohort. Each donor provided a peripheral blood sample, and peripheral blood mononuclear cells were used for TCR beta sequencing. Genomic DNA was extracted from the blood cell samples with the Qiagen DNeasy Blood Extraction Kit.

Sequencing was done on a sample of PBMCs. In this chain, TRBV12-5 is recombined with TRBJ2-7; perhaps TRBD2 is the D gene, with 5 bases matching. The receptor's source is a man aged 25-45 years in good health and CMV-seronegative. The CDR3 in this case is CASGTDSGEQYF. Here is the DNA: TGTGCTAGTGGGACGGACTCGGGGGAGCAGTACTTC.